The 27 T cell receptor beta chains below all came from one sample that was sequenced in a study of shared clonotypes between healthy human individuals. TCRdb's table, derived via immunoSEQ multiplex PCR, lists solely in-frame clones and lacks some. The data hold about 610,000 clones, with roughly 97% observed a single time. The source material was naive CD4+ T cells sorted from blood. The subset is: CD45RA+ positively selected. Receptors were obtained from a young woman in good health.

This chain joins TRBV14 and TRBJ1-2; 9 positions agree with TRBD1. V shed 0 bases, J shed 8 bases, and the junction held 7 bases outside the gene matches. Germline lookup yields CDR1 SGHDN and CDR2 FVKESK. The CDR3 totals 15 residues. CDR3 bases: TGTGCCAGCAGCCAAGAGGCTGGGGACAGGGTCGGCTACACCTTC. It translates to CASSQEAGDRVGYTF. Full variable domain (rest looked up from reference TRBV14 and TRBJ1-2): EAGVTQFPSHSVIEKGQTVTLRCDPISGHDNLYWYRRVMGKEIKFLLHFVKESKQDESGMPNNRFLAERTGGTYSTLKVQPAELEDSGVYFCASSQEAGDRVGYTFGSGTRLTVV.

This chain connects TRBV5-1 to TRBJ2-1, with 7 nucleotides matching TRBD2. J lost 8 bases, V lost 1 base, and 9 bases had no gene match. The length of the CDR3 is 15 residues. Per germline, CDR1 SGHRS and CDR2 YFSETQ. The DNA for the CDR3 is TGCGCCAGCAGCTTGCGGGCGGGAGCAACCGATGAGCAGTTCTTC. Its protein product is CASSLRAGATDEQFF.

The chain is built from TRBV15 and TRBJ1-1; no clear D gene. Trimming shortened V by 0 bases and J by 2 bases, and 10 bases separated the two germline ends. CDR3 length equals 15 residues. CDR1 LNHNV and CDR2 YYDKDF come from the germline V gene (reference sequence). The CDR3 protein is CATSRDRHANTEAFF. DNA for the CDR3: TGTGCCACCAGCAGAGATCGACACGCAAACACTGAAGCTTTCTTT.

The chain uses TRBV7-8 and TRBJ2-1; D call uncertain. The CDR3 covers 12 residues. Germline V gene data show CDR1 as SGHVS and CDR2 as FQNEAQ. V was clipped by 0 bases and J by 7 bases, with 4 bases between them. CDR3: CASSLAVNEQFF. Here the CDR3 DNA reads TGTGCCAGCAGCTTAGCGGTTAATGAGCAGTTCTTC.

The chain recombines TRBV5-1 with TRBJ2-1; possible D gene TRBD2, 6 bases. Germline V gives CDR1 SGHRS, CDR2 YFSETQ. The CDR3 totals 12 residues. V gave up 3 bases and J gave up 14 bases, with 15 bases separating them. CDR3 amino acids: CASSWDFPPEFF. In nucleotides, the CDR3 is TGCGCCAGCAGCTGGGACTTTCCGCCGGAGTTCTTC.

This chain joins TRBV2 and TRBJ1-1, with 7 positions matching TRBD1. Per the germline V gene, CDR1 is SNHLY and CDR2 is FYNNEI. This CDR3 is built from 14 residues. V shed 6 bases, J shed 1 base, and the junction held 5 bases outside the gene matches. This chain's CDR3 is CASRTGEWNTEAFF. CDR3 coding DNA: TGTGCCAGCAGAACAGGGGAATGGAACACTGAAGCTTTCTTT.

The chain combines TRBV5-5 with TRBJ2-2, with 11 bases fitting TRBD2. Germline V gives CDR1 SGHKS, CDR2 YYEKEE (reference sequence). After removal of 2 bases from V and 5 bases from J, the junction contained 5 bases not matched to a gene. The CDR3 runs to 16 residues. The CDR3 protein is CASSFLAGGWTGELFF. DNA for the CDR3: TGTGCCAGCAGCTTTCTAGCGGGAGGATGGACCGGGGAGCTGTTTTTT. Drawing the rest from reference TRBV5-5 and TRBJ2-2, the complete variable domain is DAGVTQSPTHLIKTRGQQVTLRCSPISGHKSVSWYQQVLGQGPQFIFQYYEKEERGRGNFPDRFSARQFPNYSSELNVNALLLGDSALYLCASSFLAGGWTGELFFGEGSRLTVL.

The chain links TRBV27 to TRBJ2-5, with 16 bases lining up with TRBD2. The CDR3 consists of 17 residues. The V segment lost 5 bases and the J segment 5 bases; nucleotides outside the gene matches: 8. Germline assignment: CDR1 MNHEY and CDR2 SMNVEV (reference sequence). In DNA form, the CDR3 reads TGTGCCAGCAGTAAGGGACTAGCGGGAGGGGGTGGGGAGACCCAGTACTTC. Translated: CASSKGLAGGGGETQYF.

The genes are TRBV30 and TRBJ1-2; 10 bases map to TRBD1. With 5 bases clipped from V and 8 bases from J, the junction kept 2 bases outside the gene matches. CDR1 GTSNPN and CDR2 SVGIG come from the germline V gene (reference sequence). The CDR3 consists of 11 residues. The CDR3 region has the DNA TGTGCCTGGTCGACAGGGGGCGGCTACACCTTC. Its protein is CAWSTGGGYTF.

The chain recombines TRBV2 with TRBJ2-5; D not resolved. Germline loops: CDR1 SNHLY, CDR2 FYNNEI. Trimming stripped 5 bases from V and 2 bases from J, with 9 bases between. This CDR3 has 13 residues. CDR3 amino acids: CASSPDGQETQYF. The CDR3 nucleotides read TGTGCCAGCAGTCCCGACGGACAAGAGACCCAGTACTTC.

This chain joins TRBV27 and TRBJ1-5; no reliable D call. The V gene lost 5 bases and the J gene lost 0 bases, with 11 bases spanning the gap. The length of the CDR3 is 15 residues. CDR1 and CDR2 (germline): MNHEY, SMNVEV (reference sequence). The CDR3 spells CASSPSRNSNQPQHF. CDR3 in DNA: TGTGCCAGCAGTCCCTCCAGGAATAGCAATCAGCCCCAGCATTTT.

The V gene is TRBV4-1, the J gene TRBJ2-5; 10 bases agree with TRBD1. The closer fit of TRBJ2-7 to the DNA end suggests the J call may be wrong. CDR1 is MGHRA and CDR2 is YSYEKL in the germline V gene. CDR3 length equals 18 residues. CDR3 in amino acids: CASSQDPRDRGNGGEQYF. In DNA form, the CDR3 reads TGCGCCAGCAGCCAAGACCCCCGGGACAGGGGTAATGGCGGCGAGCAGTACTTC.

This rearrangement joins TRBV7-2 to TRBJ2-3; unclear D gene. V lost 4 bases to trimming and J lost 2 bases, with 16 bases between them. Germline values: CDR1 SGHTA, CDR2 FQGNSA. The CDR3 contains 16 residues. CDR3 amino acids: CASSSTPRMLTDTQYF. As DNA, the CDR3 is TGTGCCAGCAGCTCGACCCCCCGAATGCTCACAGATACGCAGTATTTT. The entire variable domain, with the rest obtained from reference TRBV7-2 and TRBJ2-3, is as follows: GAGVSQSPSNKVTEKGKDVELRCDPISGHTALYWYRQSLGQGLEFLIYFQGNSAPDKSGLPSDRFSAERTGGSVSTLTIQRTQQEDSAVYLCASSSTPRMLTDTQYFGPGTRLTVL.

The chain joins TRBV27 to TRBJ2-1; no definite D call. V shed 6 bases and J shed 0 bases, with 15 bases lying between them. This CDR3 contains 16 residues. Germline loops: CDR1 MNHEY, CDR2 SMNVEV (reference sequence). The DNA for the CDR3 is TGTGCCAGCAGCCCTCCCTGGGTCCGCTCCTACAATGAGCAGTTCTTC. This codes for CASSPPWVRSYNEQFF.

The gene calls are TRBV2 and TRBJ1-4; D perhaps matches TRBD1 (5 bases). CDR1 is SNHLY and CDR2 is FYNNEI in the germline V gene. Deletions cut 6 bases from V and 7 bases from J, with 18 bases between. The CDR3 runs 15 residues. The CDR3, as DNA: TGTGCCAGCAGGAGACAGTTCCGCGGTAGTGAAAAACTGTTTTTT. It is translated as CASRRQFRGSEKLFF.

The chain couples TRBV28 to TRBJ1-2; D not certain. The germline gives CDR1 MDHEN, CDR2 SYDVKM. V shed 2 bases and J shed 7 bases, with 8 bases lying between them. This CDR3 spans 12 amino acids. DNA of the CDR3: TGTGCCAGCAGTTTACTCTGGGGTGGCTACACCTTC. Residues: CASSLLWGGYTF.

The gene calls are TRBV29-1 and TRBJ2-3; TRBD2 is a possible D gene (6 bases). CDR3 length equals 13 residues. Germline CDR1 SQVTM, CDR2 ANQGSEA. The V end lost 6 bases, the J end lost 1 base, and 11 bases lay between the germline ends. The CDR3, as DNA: TGCAGCGTCCGGGACTCCGGCACAGATACGCAGTATTTT. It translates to CSVRDSGTDTQYF.

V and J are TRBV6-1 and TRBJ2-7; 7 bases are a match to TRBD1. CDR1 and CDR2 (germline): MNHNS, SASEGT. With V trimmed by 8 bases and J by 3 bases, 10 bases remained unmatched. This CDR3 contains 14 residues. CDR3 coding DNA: TGTGCCAGCGCACCCCAGGGGGAAAGCTACGAGCAGTACTTC. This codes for CASAPQGESYEQYF.

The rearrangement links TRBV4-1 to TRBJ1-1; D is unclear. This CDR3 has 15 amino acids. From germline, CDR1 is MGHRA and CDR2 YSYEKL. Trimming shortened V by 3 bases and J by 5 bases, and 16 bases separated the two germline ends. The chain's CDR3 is CASSHTGFPQTEAFF. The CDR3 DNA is TGCGCCAGCAGCCACACGGGATTTCCGCAGACTGAAGCTTTCTTT.

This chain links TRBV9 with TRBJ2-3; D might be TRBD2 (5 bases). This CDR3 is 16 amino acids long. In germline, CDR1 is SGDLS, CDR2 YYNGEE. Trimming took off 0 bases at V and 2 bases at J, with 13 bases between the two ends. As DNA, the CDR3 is TGTGCCAGCAGCGTAGCAACGGGAAACCCCACAGATACGCAGTATTTT. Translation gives CASSVATGNPTDTQYF.

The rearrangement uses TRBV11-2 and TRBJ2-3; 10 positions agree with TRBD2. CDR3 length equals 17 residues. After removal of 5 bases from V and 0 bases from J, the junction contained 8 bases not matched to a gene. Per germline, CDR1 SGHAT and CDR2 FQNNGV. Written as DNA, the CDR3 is TGTGCCAGCAGCACAAGACTAGCGGGCCTAAGCACAGATACGCAGTATTTT. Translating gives CASSTRLAGLSTDTQYF.

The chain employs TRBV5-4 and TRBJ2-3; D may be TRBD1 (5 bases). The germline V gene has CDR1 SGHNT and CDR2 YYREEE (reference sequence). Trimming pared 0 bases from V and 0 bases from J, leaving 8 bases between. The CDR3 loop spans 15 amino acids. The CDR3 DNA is TGTGCCAGCAGCTTGGGCAGGGTGAGCACAGATACGCAGTATTTT. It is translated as CASSLGRVSTDTQYF.

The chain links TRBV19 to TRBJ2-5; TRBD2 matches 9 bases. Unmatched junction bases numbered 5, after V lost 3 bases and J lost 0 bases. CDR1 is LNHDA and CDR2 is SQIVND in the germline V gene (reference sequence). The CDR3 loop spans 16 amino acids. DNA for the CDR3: TGTGCCAGTAGTATTTTTAGCGGGAGTAACCAAGAGACCCAGTACTTC. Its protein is CASSIFSGSNQETQYF.

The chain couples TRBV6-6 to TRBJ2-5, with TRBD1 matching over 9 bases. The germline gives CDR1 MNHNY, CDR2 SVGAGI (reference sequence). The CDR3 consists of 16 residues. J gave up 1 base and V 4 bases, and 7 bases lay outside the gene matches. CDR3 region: CASSSGTGMFQETQYF. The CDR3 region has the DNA TGTGCCAGCAGTTCCGGGACAGGGATGTTCCAAGAGACCCAGTACTTC.

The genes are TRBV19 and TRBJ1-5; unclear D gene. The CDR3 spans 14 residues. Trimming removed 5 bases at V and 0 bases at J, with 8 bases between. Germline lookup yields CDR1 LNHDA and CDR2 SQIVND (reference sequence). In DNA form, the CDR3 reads TGTGCCAGTAGTCCCAGTTATAGCAATCAGCCCCAGCATTTT. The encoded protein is CASSPSYSNQPQHF. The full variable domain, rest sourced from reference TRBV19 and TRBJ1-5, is DGGITQSPKYLFRKEGQNVTLSCEQNLNHDAMYWYRQDPGQGLRLIYYSQIVNDFQKGDIAEGYSVSREKKESFPLTVTSAQKNPTAFYLCASSPSYSNQPQHFGDGTRLSIL.

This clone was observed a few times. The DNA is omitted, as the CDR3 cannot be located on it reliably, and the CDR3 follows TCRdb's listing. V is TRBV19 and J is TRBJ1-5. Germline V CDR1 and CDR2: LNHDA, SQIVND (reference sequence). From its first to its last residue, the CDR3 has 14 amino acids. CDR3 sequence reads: CASSGGAVLRPQHF.

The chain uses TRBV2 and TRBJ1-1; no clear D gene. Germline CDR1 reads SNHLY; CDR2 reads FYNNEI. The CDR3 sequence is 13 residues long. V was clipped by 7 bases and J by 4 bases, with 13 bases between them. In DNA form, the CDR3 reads TGTGCCAGCATCAAGGACGGCGGCACTGAAGCTTTCTTT. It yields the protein CASIKDGGTEAFF.